A single sample is the source of the 15 T cell receptor beta chains below, sequenced in a study of T cell changes during pregnancy in multiple sclerosis. The method was immunoSEQ multiplex PCR; TCRdb's version includes in-frame clones alone and lacks a portion of them. This table has tens of thousands of clones, approximately 92% appearing once. The sample was peripheral blood. The receptors shown here come from a female donor with multiple sclerosis, enrolled in a pregnancy study.

In this sample, this clone turned up a few times. The V call is TRBV10-3, the J call TRBJ1-5, with D maybe TRBD1 (5 bases). Trimming stripped 5 bases from V and 5 bases from J, with 10 bases between. Germline V gives CDR1 ENHRY, CDR2 SYGVKD. The CDR3 runs to 13 residues. The CDR3 region is CAISLGEDQPQHF. In DNA form, the CDR3 reads TGTGCCATCAGTCTGGGGGAAGATCAGCCCCAGCATTTT.

The chain links TRBV4-3 to TRBJ2-1, with TRBD2 identical over 13 bases. Germline CDR1 reads LGHNA; CDR2 reads YSLEER. Trimming at V came to 3 bases and at J to 8 bases, leaving 10 bases not matched to a gene. This CDR3 has 17 residues. CDR3 DNA: TGCGCCAGCAGCCATGGACTAGCGGGAGTGGGGCCCGATGAGCAGTTCTTC. Protein sequence: CASSHGLAGVGPDEQFF.

This rearrangement joins TRBV27 to TRBJ2-2, with D perhaps matching TRBD2 (6 bases). Deletions cut 1 base from V and 1 base from J, with 10 bases between. There are 16 residues in the CDR3. CDR1 and CDR2 from the germline V gene are MNHEY and SMNVEV (reference sequence). The CDR3: CASSLLPGLNTGELFF. For the CDR3, the DNA is TGTGCCAGCAGTTTATTACCGGGACTGAACACCGGGGAGCTGTTTTTT.

J is TRBJ2-1 and V is TRBV6-1; D is uncertain. The CDR3 has 14 residues. The germline CDR1 and CDR2 sequences are MNHNS and SASEGT. Trimming shortened V by 3 bases and J by 0 bases, and 6 bases separated the two germline ends. This CDR3 reads CASSDGSSYNEQFF. The CDR3 DNA sequence: TGTGCCAGCAGTGACGGAAGCTCCTACAATGAGCAGTTCTTC.

V gene TRBV14 combines with J gene TRBJ2-5; a weak D match, TRBD2 (5 bases). Trimming took 0 bases from V and 7 from J, leaving 9 bases between them. The CDR3 loop spans 13 amino acids. Germline V gene data show CDR1 as SGHDN and CDR2 as FVKESK. As DNA, the CDR3 is TGTGCCAGCAGCCAAGAGCATCGGGGGACCCAGTACTTC. Protein sequence: CASSQEHRGTQYF.

The chain is built from TRBV11-2 and TRBJ2-7, with TRBD2 matching over 12 bases. Germline CDR1 is SGHAT and CDR2 is FQNNGV. This CDR3 has 18 amino acids. V trimming: 5 bases; J trimming: 0 bases; junction bases outside the gene matches: 11. The CDR3 here is CASSLTAKLAGGSYEQYF. The CDR3 bases are TGTGCCAGCAGCCTCACTGCCAAACTAGCGGGAGGCTCCTACGAGCAGTACTTC.

The chain uses TRBV27 and TRBJ1-5, with 11 nucleotides matching TRBD1. The germline CDR1 and CDR2 sequences are MNHEY and SMNVEV (reference sequence). V lost 6 bases and J lost 5; bases outside the gene matches: 6. The CDR3 has 15 residues. Here the CDR3 DNA reads TGTGCCAGCAGCCTCGGACAGGGGGCCTATCAGCCCCAGCATTTT. Translation gives CASSLGQGAYQPQHF.

The rearrangement uses TRBV11-2 and TRBJ1-4, with D perhaps matching TRBD1 (5 bases). The CDR3 consists of 14 residues. Germline V CDR1 and CDR2: SGHAT, FQNNGV. Trimming left V 3 bases short and J 6 bases short, with 11 bases between. CDR3 loop: CASSFDQGHEKLFF. In nucleotides, the CDR3 is TGTGCCAGCAGCTTTGACCAGGGTCATGAAAAACTGTTTTTT. Full variable domain (rest looked up from reference TRBV11-2 and TRBJ1-4): EAGVAQSPRYKIIEKRQSVAFWCNPISGHATLYWYQQILGQGPKLLIQFQNNGVVDDSQLPKDRFSAERLKGVDSTLKIQPAKLEDSAVYLCASSFDQGHEKLFFGSGTQLSVL.

The rearrangement joins TRBV9 to TRBJ1-4; D unresolved. The germline V and J ends were trimmed by 1 base and 8 bases, with 27 bases remaining between them. Per germline, CDR1 SGDLS and CDR2 YYNGEE. The CDR3 covers 19 residues. The CDR3: CASSVRGGRWLRLKEKLFF. CDR3 DNA: TGTGCCAGCAGCGTACGAGGAGGTAGGTGGCTGCGGCTTAAGGAAAAACTGTTTTTT.

The V and J genes are TRBV5-6 and TRBJ1-1; 9 nucleotides agree with TRBD1. This CDR3 has 14 amino acids. Trimming removed 4 bases from V and 3 bases from J; junction bases left unmatched: 4. The germline gives CDR1 SGHDT, CDR2 YYEEEE. Here the CDR3 DNA reads TGTGCCAGCAGCCCGGACAGGGGAGACACTGAAGCTTTCTTT. This sequence encodes CASSPDRGDTEAFF.

The gene calls are TRBV18 and TRBJ2-2; 11 positions match TRBD1. This CDR3 spans 16 amino acids. CDR1 is KGHSH, CDR2 LQKENI, per germline. V trimming: 3 bases; J trimming: 4 bases; junction bases outside the gene matches: 4. CDR3 DNA sequence: TGTGCCAGCTCACCTGGACAGGGGGCTTTCACCGGGGAGCTGTTTTTT. Amino acid sequence: CASSPGQGAFTGELFF.

The V call is TRBV6-6, the J call TRBJ2-7; D uncertain. Germline V gives CDR1 MNHNY, CDR2 SVGAGI (reference sequence). The CDR3 has 14 residues. Trimming removed 5 bases at V and 7 bases at J, with 18 bases between. The DNA of the CDR3 is TGTGCCAGCAGTCCGCAGAGGCCCATCCGGGAGCAGTACTTC. Translation gives CASSPQRPIREQYF.

This sequence joins TRBV27 and TRBJ2-1; 7 bases are a match to TRBD2. Trimming removed 5 bases from V and 7 bases from J; junction bases left unmatched: 17. The germline CDR1 and CDR2 sequences are MNHEY and SMNVEV (reference sequence). The CDR3 sequence is 17 residues long. CDR3 bases: TGTGCCAGCAGTCCTTCCCCGGGCGGGAGCCCTAGGAATGAGCAGTTCTTC. This translates into CASSPSPGGSPRNEQFF.

The chain recombines TRBV5-4 with TRBJ2-7; D is unresolved. The CDR3 is 15 residues long. Trimming shortened V by 2 bases and J by 5 bases, and 17 bases separated the two germline ends. Germline assignment: CDR1 SGHNT and CDR2 YYREEE (reference sequence). DNA for the CDR3: TGTGCCAGCAGCTTTGACGCCAGACCAGCTCACGAGCAGTACTTC. Its translation: CASSFDARPAHEQYF.

The rearrangement joins TRBV18 to TRBJ2-7, with TRBD2 matching 9 bases. The J segment lost 3 bases and the V segment lost 5 bases, leaving 8 bases of the junction unmatched. The CDR3 covers 15 residues. Germline-derived CDR1 and CDR2 are KGHSH and LQKENI. The chain's CDR3 is CASSTTSGTFYEQYF. CDR3 DNA sequence: TGTGCCAGCTCAACGACTAGCGGAACATTCTACGAGCAGTACTTC.